The 30 T cell receptor beta chains below were found in one sample sequenced in a study of blood T cell repertoires in COVID-19. Sequenced by immunoSEQ multiplex PCR; TCRdb stores in-frame clones only, minus some. This sample has roughly 200,000 clones; 65% to 85% occur once, and the top ten carry about 6.7%. Material: peripheral blood. The receptors derive from a woman between 40 and 50 years old with COVID-19, enrolled during active disease.

The chain uses TRBV27 and TRBJ1-2; TRBD1 might be the D (5 bases). The CDR3 sequence is 13 residues long. CDR1 and CDR2 from the germline V gene are MNHEY and SMNVEV (reference sequence). V lost 3 bases, J lost 7 bases, and 12 bases lay in between. The CDR3 sequence is CASSLTGGVGYTF. The CDR3 DNA is TGTGCCAGCAGTTTGACGGGAGGGGTTGGCTACACCTTC.

The chain joins TRBV15 to TRBJ2-6, with TRBD1 matching 10 bases. The V gene end was trimmed by 1 base and the J gene end by 0 bases; junction bases not matched to a gene: 0. Germline CDR1 and CDR2: LNHNV and YYDKDF (reference sequence). This CDR3 is built from 17 residues. CDR3 in amino acids: CATSRGTGGSGANVLTF. In DNA form, the CDR3 reads TGTGCCACCAGCAGAGGGACAGGGGGCTCTGGGGCCAACGTCCTGACTTTC. The whole variable domain, filled in from reference TRBV15 and TRBJ2-6, reads DAMVIQNPRYQVTQFGKPVTLSCSQTLNHNVMYWYQQKSSQAPKLLFHYYDKDFNNEADTPDNFQSRRPNTSFCFLDIRSPGLGDTAMYLCATSRGTGGSGANVLTFGAGSRLTVL.

A word on this clone: The same CDR3 also results from other DNA sequences found in this sample. This chain uses TRBV5-1 with TRBJ2-7; 11 bases agree with TRBD2. V dropped 3 bases and J dropped 2; count of bases not matched to a gene: 4. The CDR3 has 15 residues. CDR1 and CDR2 from the germline V gene are SGHRS and YFSETQ. The CDR3 here is CASSSGTSGPYEQYF. For the CDR3, the DNA is TGCGCCAGCAGCTCGGGGACTAGCGGACCCTACGAGCAGTACTTC.

V and J are TRBV3-1 (or the pseudogene TRBV3-2) and TRBJ2-5, with TRBD2 matching over 9 bases. In germline, CDR1 is LGHDT, CDR2 YNNKEL (reference sequence). J gave up 2 bases and V 4 bases, and 2 bases lay outside the gene matches. The CDR3 spans 14 residues. The CDR3, as DNA: TGTGCCAGCAGCCGGAGCGGGGGGCAAGAGACCCAGTACTTC. Amino acid sequence: CASSRSGGQETQYF.

This chain joins TRBV18 and TRBJ2-7; TRBD2 is a possible D gene (5 bases). The CDR3 is 16 residues long. Trimming stripped 3 bases from V and 2 bases from J, with 17 bases between. The germline V gene has CDR1 KGHSH and CDR2 LQKENI. The CDR3: CASSPRSTGVTYEQYF. DNA for the CDR3: TGTGCCAGCTCACCCCGATCCACCGGGGTCACCTACGAGCAGTACTTC. The variable domain in full, with the rest retrieved from reference TRBV18 and TRBJ2-7, is NAGVMQNPRHLVRRRGQEARLRCSPMKGHSHVYWYRQLPEEGLKFMVYLQKENIIDESGMPKERFSAEFPKEGPSILRIQQVVRGDSAAYFCASSPRSTGVTYEQYFGPGTRLTVT.

The genes are TRBV2 and TRBJ1-5, with D perhaps matching TRBD1 (6 bases). From germline, CDR1 is SNHLY and CDR2 FYNNEI. CDR3 size: 15 residues. V was pared by 6 bases and J by 1 base, with 13 bases between. The CDR3: CASSREQGSNQPQHF. In DNA form, the CDR3 reads TGTGCCAGCAGCCGCGAACAGGGAAGCAATCAGCCCCAGCATTTT. Full variable domain (missing parts from reference TRBV2 and TRBJ1-5): EPEVTQTPSHQVTQMGQEVILRCVPISNHLYFYWYRQILGQKVEFLVSFYNNEISEKSEIFDDQFSVERPDGSNFTLKIRSTKLEDSAMYFCASSREQGSNQPQHFGDGTRLSIL.

The V gene is TRBV29-1, the J gene TRBJ1-1; 8 nucleotides agree with TRBD1. The CDR3 is 12 residues long. Losses at the gene ends were 4 bases for V and 6 bases for J; bases not matched to a gene: 4. Germline assignment: CDR1 SQVTM and CDR2 ANQGSEA. The CDR3 is CSVGRDRSEAFF. CDR3 DNA sequence: TGCAGCGTTGGGCGGGACAGGTCTGAAGCTTTCTTT.

This chain links TRBV2 with TRBJ1-1; D is ambiguous. The CDR3 has 14 residues. V gave up 7 bases and J gave up 1 base, with 13 bases separating them. Germline V gene sequence: CDR1 SNHLY, CDR2 FYNNEI. In DNA, the CDR3 is TGTGCCAGCACCTTCCGAGGAGGGAACACTGAAGCTTTCTTT. It yields the protein CASTFRGGNTEAFF.

V and J are TRBV11-2 and TRBJ2-7, with 7 bases fitting TRBD1. The germline V gene has CDR1 SGHAT and CDR2 FQNNGV. The CDR3 length is 14 residues. Germline trimming cut 5 bases from V and 3 bases from J; bases unmatched to any gene: 7. The CDR3 is CASSLYRGVYEQYF. The CDR3 bases are TGTGCCAGCAGCCTTTACAGGGGAGTCTACGAGCAGTACTTC.

The gene calls are TRBV3-1 (or the pseudogene TRBV3-2) and TRBJ1-2; no clear D. Trimming took 0 bases from V and 4 from J, leaving 12 bases between them. In germline, CDR1 is LGHDT, CDR2 YNNKEL (reference sequence). The CDR3 sequence is 15 residues long. The CDR3 nucleotides read TGTGCCAGCAGCCAAGAAGGTTCGCGGCTCTATGGCTACACCTTC. It yields the protein CASSQEGSRLYGYTF.

This sequence joins TRBV6-5 and TRBJ2-5; 8 bases agree with TRBD1. The CDR3 has 16 amino acids. The V segment lost 4 bases and the J segment 0 bases; nucleotides outside the gene matches: 7. Germline CDR1 MNHEY, CDR2 SVGAGI. The CDR3 spells CASSWTGTGNQETQYF. CDR3 nucleotide sequence: TGTGCCAGCAGTTGGACCGGGACAGGCAACCAAGAGACCCAGTACTTC.

This clone was seen at least ten times. The V call is TRBV5-1, the J call TRBJ1-2; weak D call: TRBD1 (6 bases). V was clipped by 0 bases and J by 4 bases, with 13 bases between them. The CDR3 has 15 amino acids. Germline V gene data show CDR1 as SGHRS and CDR2 as YFSETQ. DNA of the CDR3: TGCGCCAGCAGCTTGGCCCAGGGGCAGGGCTATGGCTACACCTTC. Its translation is CASSLAQGQGYGYTF.

The chain carries TRBV27 and TRBJ1-6; 7 bases match TRBD1. The CDR3 runs to 15 residues. Trimming at V came to 3 bases and at J to 4 bases, leaving 3 bases not matched to a gene. Germline V gene lookup returns CDR1 MNHEY and CDR2 SMNVEV (reference sequence). Here the CDR3 reads CASSLDRRYNSPLHF. The DNA for the CDR3 is TGTGCCAGCAGTTTGGACAGGCGATATAATTCACCCCTCCACTTT.

The chain joins TRBV10-3 to TRBJ1-5; maybe TRBD1 (6 bases). Germline values: CDR1 ENHRY, CDR2 SYGVKD. The CDR3 runs 13 residues. Deletions cut 4 bases from V and 8 bases from J, with 12 bases between. CDR3 sequence: CAISANREEPQHF. In DNA form, the CDR3 reads TGTGCCATCAGTGCTAACAGGGAAGAGCCCCAGCATTTT.

J is TRBJ2-3 and V is TRBV5-1; tentatively, D is TRBD1 (6 bases). Trimming removed 1 base at V and 2 bases at J, with 14 bases between. The germline gives CDR1 SGHRS, CDR2 YFSETQ. The length of the CDR3 is 16 residues. CDR3 nucleotide sequence: TGCGCCAGCAGCTTGAACAAGGGGGTTGTCACAGATACGCAGTATTTT. It encodes CASSLNKGVVTDTQYF.

Only one count was recorded for this clone. V usage is TRBV19 and J usage is TRBJ2-2; TRBD1 aligns across 7 bases. The germline gives CDR1 LNHDA, CDR2 SQIVND (reference sequence). Unmatched junction bases numbered 10, after V lost 7 bases and J lost 8 bases. The CDR3 sequence is 14 residues long. The CDR3 sequence: CASNNRGATGELFF. CDR3 nucleotides: TGTGCCAGTAACAACAGGGGAGCTACGGGGGAGCTGTTTTTT.

The V and J genes are TRBV12-5 and TRBJ2-5; D possibly corresponds to TRBD2 (7 bases). CDR3 length equals 15 residues. Deletions cut 4 bases from V and 5 bases from J, with 17 bases between. CDR1 and CDR2 from the germline V gene are LGHNT and FRNRAP. CDR3 DNA: TGTGCTAGTGGTTCGAGGGGGGGGGTGATGGAGACCCAGTACTTC. Protein: CASGSRGGVMETQYF.

The chain joins TRBV10-3 to TRBJ2-1; D is ambiguous. CDR1 is ENHRY, CDR2 SYGVKD, per germline. This CDR3 has 12 residues. Trimming took off 8 bases at V and 6 bases at J, with 11 bases between the two ends. CDR3 nucleotides: TGTGCCATCGGTCCAGAAACCAATGAGCAGTTCTTC. Residues: CAIGPETNEQFF.

The rearrangement joins TRBV28 to TRBJ1-5; 7 bases line up with TRBD1. J was trimmed by 6 bases and V by 5 bases; bases with no gene match: 10. The CDR3 length is 15 residues. From germline, CDR1 is MDHEN and CDR2 SYDVKM. In DNA form, the CDR3 reads TGTGCCAGCAGTCGCCGGGACAGTCCCCCTCAGCCCCAGCATTTT. Translated: CASSRRDSPPQPQHF.

CDR3 nucleotide sequence: TGTGCCAGCAGTCGACACACAGATACGCAGTATTTT. It yields the protein CASSRHTDTQYF. The genes are TRBV6-5 and TRBJ2-3; D is unclear. The CDR3 has 12 residues. Germline V CDR1 and CDR2: MNHEY, SVGAGI. The ends were cut back, 5 bases at V and 2 bases at J, with 5 bases in the middle.

The chain carries TRBV6-5 and TRBJ2-7; the D is unclear. Germline V CDR1 and CDR2: MNHEY, SVGAGI. There are 13 residues in the CDR3. V was trimmed by 6 bases and J by 7 bases, leaving 16 bases between them. The CDR3 loop is CASREVSLREQYF. The CDR3 nucleotides read TGTGCCAGCAGAGAGGTCTCCCTCAGAGAGCAGTACTTC.

This clone appeared a few times. The chain couples TRBV9 to TRBJ1-3; D gene uncertain. The CDR3 has 15 amino acids. CDR1 is SGDLS, CDR2 YYNGEE, per germline. V was clipped by 1 base and J by 1 base, with 9 bases between them. The CDR3 region is CASSVTFGSGNTIYF. CDR3 nucleotide sequence: TGTGCCAGCAGCGTAACCTTCGGGTCTGGAAACACCATATATTTT.

The rearrangement joins TRBV7-9 to TRBJ2-5; TRBD1 matches 10 bases. The CDR3 spans 16 residues. Germline V gene lookup returns CDR1 SEHNR and CDR2 FQNEAQ (reference sequence). Unmatched junction bases numbered 9, after V lost 3 bases and J lost 5 bases. CDR3 DNA: TGTGCCAGCAGCTTTGGGACAGGGGCAATAGATGAGACCCAGTACTTC. Its protein product is CASSFGTGAIDETQYF.

The gene calls are TRBV11-2 and TRBJ1-5; 9 nucleotides match TRBD1. Trimming cost V 5 bases and J 4 bases; bases outside gene matches: 6. CDR3 size: 15 residues. Per germline, CDR1 SGHAT and CDR2 FQNNGV. CDR3 loop: CASSLTGTGNQPQHF. The CDR3 bases are TGTGCCAGCAGCCTAACCGGGACAGGGAATCAGCCCCAGCATTTT.

This sequence joins TRBV3-1 (or the pseudogene TRBV3-2) and TRBJ2-3; the match to TRBD2 covers 8 bases. The CDR3 is 16 amino acids. Unmatched junction bases numbered 7, after V lost 0 bases and J lost 5 bases. Germline CDR1 LGHDT, CDR2 YNNKEL (reference sequence). The CDR3 DNA follows: TGTGCCAGCAGCCAAGAAGAGCGGGAGTGGATAGATACGCAGTATTTT. Translated, it gives CASSQEEREWIDTQYF.

The genes are TRBV18 and TRBJ1-1; the D is unclear. V lost 5 bases to trimming and J lost 1 base, with 14 bases between them. Germline values: CDR1 KGHSH, CDR2 LQKENI. This CDR3 region has 15 residues. The CDR3 DNA reads as TGTGCCAGCTCAGTAAAGGAGGTGGGGAACACTGAAGCTTTCTTT. It codes for CASSVKEVGNTEAFF.

V usage is TRBV4-1 and J usage is TRBJ1-5, with D perhaps TRBD1 (5 bases). Trimming shortened V by 4 bases and J by 7 bases, and 26 bases separated the two germline ends. Per germline, CDR1 MGHRA and CDR2 YSYEKL. The CDR3 spans 18 residues. CDR3 region: CASSPVTGATGFMQPQHF. The CDR3 DNA sequence: TGCGCCAGCAGCCCGGTCACTGGGGCAACAGGTTTTATGCAGCCCCAGCATTTT.

The chain has TRBV5-4 and TRBJ1-2; 7 nucleotides match TRBD1. V lost 0 bases and J lost 3; bases outside the gene matches: 11. There are 17 residues in the CDR3. Germline lookup yields CDR1 SGHNT and CDR2 YYREEE (reference sequence). The CDR3 reads CASSLATGLFLYYGYTF. As DNA, the CDR3 is TGTGCCAGCAGCTTGGCGACAGGGCTTTTTCTATACTATGGCTACACCTTC.

This clone appeared a few times. Here the CDR3 reads CASKLPRGSFGYTF. The CDR3 region has the DNA TGTGCCAGCAAGCTCCCGAGAGGGTCCTTCGGCTACACCTTC. The chain employs TRBV6-5 and TRBJ1-2; D is unclear. CDR1 and CDR2 (germline): MNHEY, SVGAGI. Trimming shortened V by 7 bases and J by 8 bases, and 20 bases separated the two germline ends. The CDR3 covers 14 residues.

This clone was seen more than once but under ten times. The genes are TRBV5-8 and TRBJ1-1, with TRBD1 identical over 7 bases. From germline, CDR1 is SGHTS and CDR2 YDEGEE. The V segment lost 6 bases and the J segment 1 base; nucleotides outside the gene matches: 12. CDR3 length: 16 amino acids. CDR3 DNA sequence: TGTGCCAGCACCGATACAGGGGCCCACTCGAACACTGAAGCTTTCTTT. As protein: CASTDTGAHSNTEAFF. Variable domain in full (rest from reference TRBV5-8 and TRBJ1-1): EAGVTQSPTHLIKTRGQQATLRCSPISGHTSVYWYQQALGLGLQFLLWYDEGEERNRGNFPPRFSGRQFPNYSSELNVNALELEDSALYLCASTDTGAHSNTEAFFGQGTRLTVV.